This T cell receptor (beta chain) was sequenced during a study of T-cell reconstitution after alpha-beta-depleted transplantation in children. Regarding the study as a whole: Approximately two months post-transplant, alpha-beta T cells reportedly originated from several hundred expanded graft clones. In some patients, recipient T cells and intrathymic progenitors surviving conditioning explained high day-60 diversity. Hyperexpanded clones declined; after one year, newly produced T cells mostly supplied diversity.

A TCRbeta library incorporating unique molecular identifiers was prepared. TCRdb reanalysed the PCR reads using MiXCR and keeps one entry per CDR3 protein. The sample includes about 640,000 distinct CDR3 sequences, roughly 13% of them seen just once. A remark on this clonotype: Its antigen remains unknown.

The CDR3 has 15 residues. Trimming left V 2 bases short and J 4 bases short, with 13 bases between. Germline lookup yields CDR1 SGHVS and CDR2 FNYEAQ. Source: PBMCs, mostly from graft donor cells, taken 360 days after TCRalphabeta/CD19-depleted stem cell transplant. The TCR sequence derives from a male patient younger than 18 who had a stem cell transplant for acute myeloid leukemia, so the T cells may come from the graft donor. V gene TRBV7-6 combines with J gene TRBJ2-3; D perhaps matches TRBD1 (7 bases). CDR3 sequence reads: CASSLPTGRPDTQYF. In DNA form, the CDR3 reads TGTGCCAGCAGCTTACCGACAGGGAGGCCAGATACGCAGTATTTT.